This paragraph covers one T cell receptor (beta chain) sequence. Germline assignment: CDR1 SGHTS and CDR2 YDEGEE. This CDR3 has 16 residues. Deletions cut 5 bases from V and 0 bases from J, with 17 bases between. The data originate from a study of blood T cell repertoires in COVID-19. Per the original methods: It was from reference gene primer amplification that nucleated cell counts were estimated. Sequencing was performed with immunoSEQ multiplex PCR; in TCRdb, only in-frame clones are kept and a portion is missing. V, J and clone size are those of that table, while D and trimming were read from the DNA. The sample shows 100,000 to 150,000 clones, more than 70% of them seen only once.

The clonotype comes from a woman in her sixties with acute or convalescent COVID-19. Sequenced material: peripheral blood. The chain links TRBV5-8 to TRBJ1-1; D unclear. Written as DNA, the CDR3 is TGTGCCAGCAGATCGATCTTGATCGTAGTGAACACTGAAGCTTTCTTT. Protein product: CASRSILIVVNTEAFF.